Listed here are 32 T cell receptor beta chains from one sample, sequenced in a study of shared T cell receptors in the human thymus. Sequenced by immunoSEQ multiplex PCR; TCRdb stores in-frame clones only, minus some. The sample yields about 660,000 clones, about 90% seen once. This sample was also put to use in a study of human thymus T cells.

Sequences were obtained from thymocytes. The receptor set was obtained from a boy in the first two years of life with a congenital heart defect.

The CDR3 spells CASSPPGRPPMTEAFF. In DNA form, the CDR3 reads TGCGCCAGCAGCCCCCCAGGCCGGCCCCCTATGACTGAAGCTTTCTTT. The V call is TRBV10-2, the J call TRBJ1-1, with D unresolved. This CDR3 spans 16 amino acids. Trimming removed 6 bases at V and 5 bases at J, with 22 bases between. The germline CDR1 and CDR2 sequences are WSHSY and SAAADI.

The chain carries TRBV4-1 and TRBJ1-5, with D perhaps matching TRBD1 (5 bases). The CDR3 runs to 15 residues. V was cut by 8 bases and J by 9 bases, with 23 bases left in between. Germline-derived CDR1 and CDR2 are MGHRA and YSYEKL. CDR3 coding DNA: TGCGCCAGCCCCAACCAAATGCGACAGTCGTTGCCCCAGCATTTT. Translated, it gives CASPNQMRQSLPQHF.

The chain carries TRBV7-9 and TRBJ1-4; D unresolved. CDR1 is SEHNR and CDR2 is FQNEAQ in the germline V gene (reference sequence). V was shortened by 5 bases and J by 7 bases, with 14 bases between the two germline ends. The length of the CDR3 is 14 residues. The CDR3 coding sequence is TGTGCCAGCAGCCTGAAAGAGGTAGGTGAAAAACTGTTTTTT. Its protein is CASSLKEVGEKLFF.

V is TRBV9 and J is TRBJ2-7; 10 bases line up with TRBD1. Trimming cost V 4 bases and J 6 bases; bases outside gene matches: 10. CDR3 size: 15 residues. Germline CDR1 and CDR2: SGDLS and YYNGEE. The CDR3 protein is CASSNPGTGASEQYF. As DNA, the CDR3 is TGTGCCAGCAGCAACCCCGGGACAGGGGCGTCCGAGCAGTACTTC.

The rearrangement links TRBV28 to TRBJ1-1, with D maybe TRBD1 (6 bases). V was pared by 8 bases and J by 0 bases, with 10 bases between. Germline V gives CDR1 MDHEN, CDR2 SYDVKM. The CDR3 is 13 residues long. The chain's CDR3 is CASVRGVNTEAFF. In DNA form, the CDR3 reads TGTGCCAGCGTCAGGGGAGTGAACACTGAAGCTTTCTTT.

The J gene is TRBJ2-5, the V gene TRBV14; 9 bases are a match to TRBD1. The germline CDR1 and CDR2 sequences are SGHDN and FVKESK. This CDR3 is 16 amino acids long. V gave up 4 bases and J gave up 1 base; unmatched junction bases: 7. CDR3 region: CASSPQGQGVQETQYF. Written as DNA, the CDR3 is TGTGCCAGCAGCCCGCAGGGACAGGGCGTCCAAGAGACCCAGTACTTC.

The chain links TRBV14 to TRBJ2-7; tentatively, D is TRBD1 (5 bases). The length of the CDR3 is 17 residues. Per the germline V gene, CDR1 is SGHDN and CDR2 is FVKESK. The ends were cut back, 0 bases at V and 5 bases at J, with 20 bases in the middle. The CDR3 DNA reads as TGTGCCAGCAGCCAAGAACCCTACGGGCTACAGGTCCACGAGCAGTACTTC. It translates to CASSQEPYGLQVHEQYF.

As DNA, the CDR3 is TGTGCCAGTGGAGGGCGGCACACTGAAGCTTTCTTT. It yields the protein CASGGRHTEAFF. This chain joins TRBV19 and TRBJ1-1; D is ambiguous. Germline lookup yields CDR1 LNHDA and CDR2 SQIVND (reference sequence). V was clipped by 8 bases and J by 3 bases, with 10 bases between them. The length of the CDR3 is 12 residues.

The J gene is TRBJ2-5, the V gene TRBV28; tentative D call: TRBD1 (6 bases). Germline CDR1 is MDHEN and CDR2 is SYDVKM. The CDR3 has 15 residues. V was clipped by 2 bases and J by 2 bases, with 12 bases between them. The CDR3 DNA reads as TGTGCCAGCAGTTTAGGGGGCTGGAGTCAAGAGACCCAGTACTTC. Amino acid sequence: CASSLGGWSQETQYF.

The chain recombines TRBV25-1 with TRBJ2-5; TRBD2 matches at 16 bases. The tail of the sequence fits TRBJ2-7 better, so the J call may be wrong. The length of the CDR3 is 18 residues. The germline V gene has CDR1 MGHDK and CDR2 SYGVNS. The CDR3 protein is CASSEGSPGLAGGYEQYF. The CDR3 DNA reads as TGTGCCAGCAGTGAAGGCTCCCCGGGACTAGCGGGAGGGTACGAGCAGTACTTC.

CDR3 loop: CASSDHQGTEAFF. In nucleotides, the CDR3 is TGTGCCAGCAGTGACCACCAGGGCACTGAAGCTTTCTTT. The rearrangement joins TRBV6-4 to TRBJ1-1; D possibly corresponds to TRBD1 (5 bases). This CDR3 has 13 residues. The germline V and J ends were trimmed by 2 bases and 4 bases, with 8 bases remaining between them. CDR1 is MRHNA and CDR2 is SNTAGT in the germline V gene.

The rearrangement joins TRBV19 to TRBJ2-1, with 14 bases matching TRBD2. The CDR3 spans 17 residues. The trim removed 3 bases at V and 9 bases at J, leaving 10 bases unmatched. Germline assignment: CDR1 LNHDA and CDR2 SQIVND (reference sequence). In DNA form, the CDR3 reads TGTGCCAGTAGTATTCGGACCGGGACTAGCGGGAGTTTTGAGCAGTTCTTC. Residues: CASSIRTGTSGSFEQFF.

V is TRBV28 and J is TRBJ2-1, with 7 nucleotides matching TRBD1. The CDR3 extends over 17 amino acids. Looked up from germline, CDR1 is MDHEN and CDR2 is SYDVKM. After removal of 4 bases from V and 12 bases from J, the junction contained 21 bases not matched to a gene. CDR3 loop: CASSSGTTGVSSMGQFF. The CDR3 DNA reads as TGTGCCAGCAGTTCCGGTACTACAGGGGTAAGTTCTATGGGGCAGTTCTTC.

V is TRBV27 and J is TRBJ1-5; tentative D call: TRBD1 (6 bases). The CDR3 spans 19 residues. The germline V and J ends were trimmed by 3 bases and 2 bases, with 23 bases remaining between them. The germline V gene encodes CDR1 MNHEY and CDR2 SMNVEV (reference sequence). CDR3 amino acids: CASSFRGRGLLKGNQPQHF. The CDR3, as DNA: TGTGCCAGCAGTTTCAGGGGCAGGGGCCTCCTTAAAGGCAATCAGCCCCAGCATTTT.

The chain employs TRBV15 and TRBJ2-7; D gene uncertain. Germline CDR1 reads LNHNV; CDR2 reads YYDKDF (reference sequence). This CDR3 has 12 residues. The V end was cut by 1 base, the J end by 7 bases, with 8 bases between. The CDR3: CATSRGDNEQYF. The CDR3, as DNA: TGTGCCACCAGCAGAGGAGATAATGAGCAGTACTTC.

The chain couples TRBV19 to TRBJ1-4, with 7 bases matching TRBD1. V shed 7 bases and J 8 bases; nucleotides not matched to a gene: 7. The CDR3 extends over 13 amino acids. The germline V gene encodes CDR1 LNHDA and CDR2 SQIVND (reference sequence). Here the CDR3 reads CASKEGAEEKLFF. CDR3 sequence (DNA): TGTGCCAGTAAAGAGGGGGCGGAAGAAAAACTGTTTTTT.

This clone was picked up one time. The chain employs TRBV4-1 and TRBJ2-1, with no clear D. CDR3 length: 16 residues. Germline loops: CDR1 MGHRA, CDR2 YSYEKL. V lost 0 bases and J lost 5, with 14 bases in between. The CDR3 reads CASSQDSQATNNEQFF. CDR3 in DNA: TGCGCCAGCAGCCAAGATTCCCAGGCCACAAACAATGAGCAGTTCTTC.

The chain uses TRBV6-1 and TRBJ2-7; unclear D gene. Germline V gene data show CDR1 as MNHNS and CDR2 as SASEGT. This CDR3 has 14 amino acids. Trimming took 3 bases from V and 1 from J, leaving 10 bases between them. In DNA, the CDR3 is TGTGCCAGCAGTGATGTTTGGCCTTCCTACGAGCAGTACTTC. As protein: CASSDVWPSYEQYF.

This rearrangement joins TRBV28 to TRBJ2-7; TRBD1 is a possible D gene (5 bases). In germline, CDR1 is MDHEN, CDR2 SYDVKM. Trimming left V 3 bases short and J 3 bases short, with 15 bases between. The CDR3 spans 15 residues. CDR3 DNA sequence: TGTGCCAGCAGTTTCTACCACAGGCGTCTCTACGAGCAGTACTTC. Encoded protein: CASSFYHRRLYEQYF. Supplemented by reference TRBV28 and TRBJ2-7, the full variable domain reads DVKVTQSSRYLVKRTGEKVFLECVQDMDHENMFWYRQDPGLGLRLIYFSYDVKMKEKGDIPEGYSVSREKKERFSLILESASTNQTSMYLCASSFYHRRLYEQYFGPGTRLTVT.

The chain couples TRBV5-6 to TRBJ1-1; 7 bases match TRBD1. V lost 5 bases, J lost 4 bases, and 8 bases stayed unmatched. The germline gives CDR1 SGHDT, CDR2 YYEEEE. This CDR3 has 14 residues. As DNA, the CDR3 is TGTGCCAGCAGGCTGACAGGGAGCCCCACTGAAGCTTTCTTT. Its translation: CASRLTGSPTEAFF.

This clone was recorded once. The chain joins TRBV14 to TRBJ2-1, with no clear D. CDR3 size: 15 residues. Germline values: CDR1 SGHDN, CDR2 FVKESK. V was cut by 0 bases and J by 4 bases, with 10 bases left in between. The CDR3 loop is CASSQDSERYNEQFF. As DNA, the CDR3 is TGTGCCAGCAGCCAAGACTCGGAGCGTTACAATGAGCAGTTCTTC.

The chain links TRBV29-1 to TRBJ1-2; tentatively, D is TRBD1 (5 bases). This CDR3 spans 15 amino acids. V was trimmed by 0 bases and J by 5 bases, leaving 16 bases between them. Germline V CDR1 and CDR2: SQVTM, ANQGSEA. The CDR3 DNA is TGCAGCGTTGAAGATGGGCCGAAGGGGTCTTATGGCTACACCTTC. Protein: CSVEDGPKGSYGYTF. The complete variable domain, with remaining parts taken from reference TRBV29-1 and TRBJ1-2, reads SAVISQKPSRDICQRGTSLTIQCQVDSQVTMMFWYRQQPGQSLTLIATANQGSEATYESGFVIDKFPISRPNLTFSTLTVSNMSPEDSSIYLCSVEDGPKGSYGYTFGSGTRLTVV.

Remarks on this clone: Distinct nucleotide sequences in the sample also encode this CDR3. V and J are TRBV6-4 and TRBJ1-2, with 9 bases aligning to TRBD1. Germline loops: CDR1 MRHNA, CDR2 SNTAGT. Losses at the gene ends were 6 bases for V and 5 bases for J; bases not matched to a gene: 10. The length of the CDR3 is 15 residues. The CDR3 sequence is CASREFHGTGYGYTF. CDR3 nucleotides: TGTGCCAGCAGGGAGTTCCATGGGACAGGGTATGGCTACACCTTC.

The gene calls are TRBV4-1 and TRBJ2-5; 8 bases fit TRBD1. The CDR3 runs to 15 residues. Germline CDR1 MGHRA, CDR2 YSYEKL. Germline trimming cut 3 bases from V and 6 bases from J; bases unmatched to any gene: 9. The DNA for the CDR3 is TGCGCCAGCAGCCAGATACGACAGGGGACGCAGACCCAGTACTTC. Protein: CASSQIRQGTQTQYF.

This rearrangement joins TRBV19 to TRBJ1-5; D gene uncertain. CDR1 and CDR2 from the germline V gene are LNHDA and SQIVND (reference sequence). V lost 3 bases and J lost 8, with 11 bases in between. This CDR3 comprises 13 residues. For the CDR3, the DNA is TGTGCCAGTAGTATCCCGGGGAGTAAGCCCCAGCATTTT. This translates into CASSIPGSKPQHF.

The V gene is TRBV27, the J gene TRBJ2-2, with TRBD2 identical over 12 bases. The CDR3 is made up of 15 amino acids. V lost 2 bases to trimming and J lost 6 bases; unmatched junction nucleotides: 1. From germline, CDR1 is MNHEY and CDR2 SMNVEV (reference sequence). CDR3 protein: CASSLLAGGPGELFF. Here the CDR3 DNA reads TGTGCCAGCAGTTTACTAGCGGGAGGGCCCGGGGAGCTGTTTTTT.

The rearrangement uses TRBV28 and TRBJ2-1, with 7 bases fitting TRBD1. With V trimmed by 4 bases and J by 0 bases, 6 bases remained unmatched. The CDR3 sequence is 16 residues long. Germline-derived CDR1 and CDR2 are MDHEN and SYDVKM. The CDR3 sequence is CASSSPDRSSYNEQFF. DNA of the CDR3: TGTGCCAGCAGTTCCCCGGACAGGAGCTCCTACAATGAGCAGTTCTTC.

The chain's CDR3 is CASSLTPGPNRYQPQHF. The CDR3 region has the DNA TGTGCCAGCAGCTTAACGCCTGGGCCTAACAGATATCAGCCCCAGCATTTT. The rearrangement uses TRBV7-3 and TRBJ1-5; the D is unclear. The germline V gene encodes CDR1 SGHTA and CDR2 FQGTGA. V was pared by 0 bases and J by 5 bases, with 17 bases between. The length of the CDR3 is 17 residues.

Written as DNA, the CDR3 is TGTGCCAGCAGCTTAGCGCGTATTAGCGGGAGGTCAAACATTCAGTACTTC. Translating gives CASSLARISGRSNIQYF. The J gene is TRBJ2-4, the V gene TRBV7-9; 10 nucleotides align to TRBD2. Germline-derived CDR1 and CDR2 are SEHNR and FQNEAQ (reference sequence). V gave up 0 bases and J gave up 6 bases; unmatched junction bases: 8. This CDR3 region has 17 residues.

The gene calls are TRBV4-3 and TRBJ2-7, with 8 nucleotides matching TRBD1. V lost 3 bases to trimming and J lost 0 bases; unmatched junction nucleotides: 19. The CDR3 has 20 residues. CDR1 and CDR2 from the germline V gene are LGHNA and YSLEER. CDR3 coding DNA: TGCGCCAGCAGCCATCTCCCGCGGCCGACAGGGGCCTCCTACTCCTACGAGCAGTACTTC. This codes for CASSHLPRPTGASYSYEQYF.

Only a few counts were recorded for this clone. This chain uses TRBV5-4 with TRBJ2-1; TRBD2 matches 9 bases. The CDR3 totals 16 residues. Germline assignment: CDR1 SGHNT and CDR2 YYREEE (reference sequence). V was clipped by 0 bases and J by 8 bases; unmatched bases: 9. Here the CDR3 DNA reads TGTGCCAGCAGCTTGGTGTCTAGCGGGAAGAGGGATGAGCAGTTCTTC. It specifies CASSLVSSGKRDEQFF.

The chain employs TRBV20-1 and TRBJ1-2; no clear D. Germline CDR1 and CDR2: DFQATT and SNEGSKA (reference sequence). The CDR3 is 10 residues long. V was shortened by 3 bases and J by 8 bases, with 7 bases between the two germline ends. Here the CDR3 reads CSASSEGYTF. CDR3 nucleotide sequence: TGCAGTGCTAGTAGTGAGGGCTACACCTTC.